The clone carrying this T cell receptor (beta chain) was detected only a few times. What it binds is not known. These data are taken from a study of cytomegalovirus exposure and HLA in healthy donors. Study as a whole: Some 200 million T cells yielded 117 million unique TCR beta sequences, as an earlier analysis found. HLA-typed donors contributed some 85 million unique TCRs, which were held in an early data release. The study's findings and limits: As immune exposure information, only CMV serostatus was available.

Germline CDR1 is SGDLS and CDR2 is YYNGEE. The CDR3 sequence is 16 residues long. Deletions cut 0 bases from V and 3 bases from J, with 10 bases between. It was with 60 Vbeta and 13 Jbeta primers that the PCR ran. The data were produced by immunoSEQ multiplex PCR, yet TCRdb's version contains in-frame clones alone and is incomplete. The sample lists some 180,000 clones, roughly 77% occurring once. The clonotype was recovered from a woman in her 30s in good health and CMV-seronegative. The chain combines TRBV9 with TRBJ1-6; perhaps TRBD1 as D (6 bases). The material sequenced was PBMCs. CDR3 residues: CASSVDGGDYNSPLHF. CDR3 coding DNA: TGTGCCAGCAGCGTAGATGGGGGCGACTATAATTCACCCCTCCACTTT.